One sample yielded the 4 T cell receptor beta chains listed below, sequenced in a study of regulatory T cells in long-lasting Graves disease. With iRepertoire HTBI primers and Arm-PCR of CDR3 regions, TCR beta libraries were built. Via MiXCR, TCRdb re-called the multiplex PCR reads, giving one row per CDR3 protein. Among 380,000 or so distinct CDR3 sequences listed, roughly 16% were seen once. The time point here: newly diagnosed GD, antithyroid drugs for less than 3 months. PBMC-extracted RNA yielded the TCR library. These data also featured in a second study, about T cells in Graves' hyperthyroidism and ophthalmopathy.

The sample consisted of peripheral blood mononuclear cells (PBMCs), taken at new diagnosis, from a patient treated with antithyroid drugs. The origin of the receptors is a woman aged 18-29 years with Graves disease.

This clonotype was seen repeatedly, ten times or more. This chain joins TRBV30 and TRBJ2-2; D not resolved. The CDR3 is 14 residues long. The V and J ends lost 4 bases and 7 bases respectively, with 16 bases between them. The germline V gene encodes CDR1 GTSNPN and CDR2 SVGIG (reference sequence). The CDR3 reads CAWIETVVIGELFF. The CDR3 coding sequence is TGTGCCTGGATAGAAACAGTAGTAATCGGGGAGCTGTTTTTT.

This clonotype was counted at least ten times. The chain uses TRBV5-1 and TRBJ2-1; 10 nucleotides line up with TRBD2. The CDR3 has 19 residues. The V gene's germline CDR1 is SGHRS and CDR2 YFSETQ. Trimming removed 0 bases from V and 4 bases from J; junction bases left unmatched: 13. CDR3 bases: TGCGCCAGCAGCTTGGCCCGGGTGGCTAGCGGGAGAGTGTACAATGAGCAGTTCTTC. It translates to CASSLARVASGRVYNEQFF.

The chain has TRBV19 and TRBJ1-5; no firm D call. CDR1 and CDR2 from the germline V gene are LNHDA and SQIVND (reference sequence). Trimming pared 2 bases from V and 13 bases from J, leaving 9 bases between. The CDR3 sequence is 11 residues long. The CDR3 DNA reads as TGTGCCAGTAGTATAAGCACGGAACAGCATTTT. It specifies CASSISTEQHF.

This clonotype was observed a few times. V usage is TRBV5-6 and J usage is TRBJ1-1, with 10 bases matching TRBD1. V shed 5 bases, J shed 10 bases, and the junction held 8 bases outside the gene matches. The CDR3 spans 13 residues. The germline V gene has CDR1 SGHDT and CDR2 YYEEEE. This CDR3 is CASRNHRDRGAFF. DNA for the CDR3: TGTGCCAGCAGAAACCACCGGGACAGGGGAGCTTTCTTT.